Following are 27 T cell receptor beta chains from one sample sequenced in a study of a mutant IDH1 vaccine in newly diagnosed glioma. Noted time point: baseline, week 1 (first vaccination visit). As to treatment: pre-vaccination baseline after standard-of-care therapy. TCRdb's table, derived via immunoSEQ multiplex PCR, lists solely in-frame clones and lacks some. The sample carries about 96,000 clones, around four fifths recorded once. This sample comprised PBMCs, obtained from a glioma patient treated with radiotherapy, temozolomide or both. Receptor source: a man aged 35-49 years with glioma.

The genes are TRBV11-2 and TRBJ2-7, with TRBD1 matching 9 bases. This CDR3 region has 15 residues. Per the germline V gene, CDR1 is SGHAT and CDR2 is FQNNGV. The V gene end was trimmed by 5 bases and the J gene end by 2 bases; junction bases not matched to a gene: 7. CDR3 coding DNA: TGTGCCAGCAGCCCCTACCGGACAGGGGCCTACGAGCAGTACTTC. It yields the protein CASSPYRTGAYEQYF.

This clone occurred many times. The sample holds other DNA sequences that translate to the same CDR3. V usage is TRBV6-5 and J usage is TRBJ1-2, with TRBD1 identical over 10 bases. J gave up 4 bases and V 2 bases, and 7 bases lay outside the gene matches. CDR3 length: 16 amino acids. Germline values: CDR1 MNHEY, CDR2 SVGAGI. The CDR3 loop is CASSYSRTGGGYGYTF. In DNA form, the CDR3 reads TGTGCCAGCAGTTACAGCCGGACAGGGGGTGGCTATGGCTACACCTTC.

The chain employs TRBV6-4 and TRBJ1-2; D not certain. The CDR3 is 13 amino acids. The V and J ends lost 6 bases and 5 bases respectively, with 13 bases between them. Germline values: CDR1 MRHNA, CDR2 SNTAGT. The CDR3 sequence is CASSPGSGYGYTF. CDR3 DNA sequence: TGTGCCAGCAGCCCCGGGTCGGGGTATGGCTACACCTTC.

The rearrangement joins TRBV10-3 to TRBJ1-4; D is unclear. This CDR3 region has 13 residues. Trimming took 2 bases from V and 8 from J, leaving 9 bases between them. From germline, CDR1 is ENHRY and CDR2 SYGVKD. CDR3 coding DNA: TGTGCCATCAGTGAGACTGGAGGAGAAAAACTGTTTTTT. This translates into CAISETGGEKLFF.

This chain connects TRBV28 to TRBJ2-7; 7 nucleotides line up with TRBD1. This CDR3 region has 15 residues. CDR1 is MDHEN, CDR2 SYDVKM, per germline. Trimming at V came to 5 bases and at J to 2 bases, leaving 9 bases not matched to a gene. The DNA of the CDR3 is TGTGCCAGCAGTGCGGCCTCACAGGGGCCCTACGAGCAGTACTTC. As protein: CASSAASQGPYEQYF.

V gene TRBV7-8 combines with J gene TRBJ2-2, with D hard to call. CDR1 SGHVS and CDR2 FQNEAQ come from the germline V gene. The CDR3 loop spans 13 amino acids. V was pared by 3 bases and J by 4 bases, with 6 bases between. CDR3 in amino acids: CASSFVGTGELFF. DNA for the CDR3: TGTGCCAGCAGCTTCGTTGGCACCGGGGAGCTGTTTTTT.

The V gene is TRBV28, the J gene TRBJ1-5; D gene uncertain. The V and J ends lost 10 bases and 8 bases respectively, with 15 bases between them. Germline CDR1 and CDR2: MDHEN and SYDVKM. CDR3 length: 12 residues. CDR3 loop: CATTSALKPQHF. CDR3 DNA: TGTGCCACCACTTCTGCACTAAAGCCCCAGCATTTT.

CDR3 residues: CASSQGAYEQYF. DNA of the CDR3: TGTGCCAGCAGCCAAGGGGCCTACGAGCAGTACTTC. The V call is TRBV11-2, the J call TRBJ2-7, with D maybe TRBD1 (5 bases). CDR1 and CDR2 from the germline V gene are SGHAT and FQNNGV. The CDR3 extends over 12 amino acids. Deletions cut 5 bases from V and 2 bases from J, with 7 bases between.

This chain joins TRBV13 and TRBJ2-2; D perhaps matches TRBD1 (7 bases). The germline CDR1 and CDR2 sequences are PRHDT and FYEKMQ (reference sequence). This CDR3 region has 18 residues. The V gene lost 3 bases and the J gene lost 3 bases, with 20 bases spanning the gap. The CDR3 spells CASSFGTGAPGDTGELFF. The CDR3 DNA sequence: TGTGCCAGCAGCTTCGGAACAGGGGCACCGGGGGACACCGGGGAGCTGTTTTTT. The complete variable domain, with remaining parts taken from reference TRBV13 and TRBJ2-2, reads AAGVIQSPRHLIKEKRETATLKCYPIPRHDTVYWYQQGPGQDPQFLISFYEKMQSDKGSIPDRFSAQQFSDYHSELNMSSLELGDSALYFCASSFGTGAPGDTGELFFGEGSRLTVL.

V usage is TRBV9 and J usage is TRBJ1-1; D may be TRBD1 (6 bases). CDR1 and CDR2 (germline): SGDLS, YYNGEE. There are 15 residues in the CDR3. The V and J ends lost 4 bases and 0 bases respectively, with 13 bases between them. CDR3 sequence reads: CASSPQGRVNTEAFF. The DNA of the CDR3 is TGTGCCAGCAGCCCTCAGGGGAGGGTGAACACTGAAGCTTTCTTT. Complete variable domain (other parts from reference TRBV9 and TRBJ1-1): DSGVTQTPKHLITATGQRVTLRCSPRSGDLSVYWYQQSLDQGLQFLIQYYNGEERAKGNILERFSAQQFPDLHSELNLSSLELGDSALYFCASSPQGRVNTEAFFGQGTRLTVV.

The V call is TRBV5-4, the J call TRBJ1-2; the D is unclear. V was clipped by 5 bases and J by 2 bases, with 16 bases between them. The CDR3 is made up of 15 amino acids. CDR1 is SGHNT and CDR2 is YYREEE in the germline V gene (reference sequence). This CDR3 is CASSTELGSNYGYTF. CDR3 in DNA: TGTGCCAGCAGTACCGAATTGGGGTCCAACTATGGCTACACCTTC.

The chain combines TRBV2 with TRBJ2-4; TRBD2 is a possible D gene (7 bases). The length of the CDR3 is 16 residues. Between the trimmed V and J ends, which lost 4 bases and 2 bases, there was a span of 15 bases. The germline V gene encodes CDR1 SNHLY and CDR2 FYNNEI. The CDR3 loop reads CASSARGGGTKNIQYF. For the CDR3, the DNA is TGTGCCAGCAGTGCCCGCGGGGGCGGGACCAAAAACATTCAGTACTTC.

The rearrangement joins TRBV6-4 to TRBJ2-7; no reliable D call. V lost 4 bases to trimming and J lost 7 bases, with 5 bases between them. Germline CDR1 and CDR2: MRHNA and SNTAGT. There are 10 residues in the CDR3. In nucleotides, the CDR3 is TGTGCCAGCAGTGGGTGGGAGCAGTACTTC. Protein product: CASSGWEQYF.

The chain combines TRBV7-9 with TRBJ2-5; D not certain. The germline V gene has CDR1 SEHNR and CDR2 FQNEAQ (reference sequence). The CDR3 totals 13 residues. The V gene lost 4 bases and the J gene lost 4 bases, with 10 bases spanning the gap. The CDR3 reads CASSYQLPETQYF. In DNA form, the CDR3 reads TGTGCCAGCAGCTACCAGCTGCCAGAGACCCAGTACTTC.

The chain employs TRBV25-1 and TRBJ2-7; TRBD1 is a possible D gene (5 bases). Trimming left V 6 bases short and J 0 bases short, with 12 bases between. CDR1 is MGHDK and CDR2 is SYGVNS in the germline V gene. The CDR3 is 14 amino acids. CDR3 sequence (DNA): TGTGCCAGCAGCGCTTGGGGCAGCTCCTACGAGCAGTACTTC. It specifies CASSAWGSSYEQYF.

This clone was observed a few times. V usage is TRBV7-8 and J usage is TRBJ2-3; TRBD2 agrees at 9 bases. From germline, CDR1 is SGHVS and CDR2 FQNEAQ. Trimming at V came to 2 bases and at J to 2 bases, leaving 8 bases not matched to a gene. This CDR3 has 17 residues. The chain's CDR3 is CASSLRPTSGVTDTQYF. In DNA form, the CDR3 reads TGTGCCAGCAGCTTAAGGCCGACTAGCGGTGTCACAGATACGCAGTATTTT.

As DNA, the CDR3 is TGTGCCAGCAGTGTTAGACGGAAGCAAGAGACCCAGTACTTC. Residues: CASSVRRKQETQYF. The chain links TRBV6-1 to TRBJ2-5; D unclear. The CDR3 runs 14 residues. The V end lost 4 bases, the J end lost 2 bases, and 11 bases lay between the germline ends. Germline V gene data show CDR1 as MNHNS and CDR2 as SASEGT.

The gene calls are TRBV9 and TRBJ2-7, with D possibly TRBD2 on 5 matching bases. Germline V gene lookup returns CDR1 SGDLS and CDR2 YYNGEE. The CDR3 is 15 amino acids. V was clipped by 3 bases and J by 3 bases, with 16 bases between them. The CDR3: CASSEGPGNDYEQYF. CDR3 nucleotides: TGTGCCAGCAGCGAGGGCCCCGGGAACGACTACGAGCAGTACTTC. Variable domain in full (rest from reference TRBV9 and TRBJ2-7): DSGVTQTPKHLITATGQRVTLRCSPRSGDLSVYWYQQSLDQGLQFLIQYYNGEERAKGNILERFSAQQFPDLHSELNLSSLELGDSALYFCASSEGPGNDYEQYFGPGTRLTVT.

The chain uses TRBV28 and TRBJ1-2; D is unresolved. This CDR3 region has 15 residues. The V end was cut by 3 bases, the J end by 1 base, with 12 bases between. CDR1 and CDR2 from the germline V gene are MDHEN and SYDVKM. The CDR3 reads CASSLTLPDNYGYTF. For the CDR3, the DNA is TGTGCCAGCAGTTTGACCTTACCAGATAACTATGGCTACACCTTC.

V is TRBV27 and J is TRBJ2-3, with 11 bases matching TRBD2. V shed 7 bases and J 6 bases; nucleotides not matched to a gene: 21. The CDR3 totals 19 residues. CDR1 and CDR2 from the germline V gene are MNHEY and SMNVEV (reference sequence). CDR3 in DNA: TGTGCCAGCATTCCTTCCCCCCGAAGACTAGCGGGATATGTTGATACGCAGTATTTT. Residues: CASIPSPRRLAGYVDTQYF.

The J gene is TRBJ2-1, the V gene TRBV5-6; D tentatively reads TRBD1 or TRBD2 (5 bases each). The CDR3 sequence is 12 residues long. The V gene's germline CDR1 is SGHDT and CDR2 YYEEEE. V lost 4 bases to trimming and J lost 8 bases, with 10 bases between them. DNA of the CDR3: TGTGCCAGCAGCCCGGGGACCGATGAGCAGTTCTTC. Its protein is CASSPGTDEQFF.

This clone has only one observation. The J gene is TRBJ2-7, the V gene TRBV5-5; D possibly corresponds to TRBD2 (6 bases). The germline CDR1 and CDR2 sequences are SGHKS and YYEKEE (reference sequence). V was pared by 1 base and J by 7 bases, with 12 bases between. The CDR3 covers 13 residues. In DNA, the CDR3 is TGTGCCAGCAGCTTGAGTTCTGGGAGGGAGCAGTACTTC. Its protein is CASSLSSGREQYF.

The J gene is TRBJ2-1, the V gene TRBV29-1; TRBD2 matches 9 bases. The CDR3 sequence is 12 residues long. With V trimmed by 4 bases and J by 10 bases, 5 bases remained unmatched. CDR1 and CDR2 from the germline V gene are SQVTM and ANQGSEA. CDR3 nucleotides: TGCAGCGTTGTGTTAGCGGGAGCGGAGCAGTTCTTC. Protein sequence: CSVVLAGAEQFF.

This chain connects TRBV6-5 to TRBJ1-1, with 10 bases that match TRBD1. The CDR3 has 14 amino acids. CDR1 and CDR2 from the germline V gene are MNHEY and SVGAGI. Trimming removed 6 bases from V and 2 bases from J; junction bases left unmatched: 3. The CDR3 reads CASRGQGRNTEAFF. Written as DNA, the CDR3 is TGTGCCAGCAGGGGACAGGGGAGAAACACTGAAGCTTTCTTT.

This clone was recorded a few times. The chain employs TRBV19 and TRBJ1-1; D gene ambiguous. V was pared by 3 bases and J by 1 base, with 9 bases between. The CDR3 sequence is 14 residues long. Per the germline V gene, CDR1 is LNHDA and CDR2 is SQIVND (reference sequence). The CDR3 sequence is CASSISDPNTEAFF. CDR3 DNA: TGTGCCAGTAGTATTTCGGACCCGAACACTGAAGCTTTCTTT.

The gene calls are TRBV4-3 and TRBJ2-7, with 8 bases that match TRBD1. The CDR3 consists of 16 residues. The germline gives CDR1 LGHNA, CDR2 YSLEER. The V gene end was trimmed by 0 bases and the J gene end by 2 bases; junction bases not matched to a gene: 6. The CDR3 is CASSQEARQGTYEQYF. In DNA form, the CDR3 reads TGCGCCAGCAGCCAAGAGGCCCGACAGGGGACCTACGAGCAGTACTTC.

The rearrangement uses TRBV5-1 and TRBJ2-3; D is possibly TRBD1 or TRBD2 (5 bases each). The CDR3 consists of 15 residues. Trimming shortened V by 1 base and J by 2 bases, and 11 bases separated the two germline ends. CDR1 is SGHRS, CDR2 YFSETQ, per germline. The CDR3 protein is CASSLRGPSTDTQYF. CDR3 nucleotides: TGCGCCAGCAGCTTGCGGGGCCCTTCCACAGATACGCAGTATTTT.